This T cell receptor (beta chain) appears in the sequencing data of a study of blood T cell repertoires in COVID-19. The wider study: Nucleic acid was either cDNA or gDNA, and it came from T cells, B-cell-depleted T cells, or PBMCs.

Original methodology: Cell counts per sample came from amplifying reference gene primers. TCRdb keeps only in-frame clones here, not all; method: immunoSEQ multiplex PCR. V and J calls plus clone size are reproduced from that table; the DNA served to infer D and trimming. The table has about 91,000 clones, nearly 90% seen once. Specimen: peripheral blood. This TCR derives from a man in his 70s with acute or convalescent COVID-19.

CDR3 nucleotides: TGTGCTAGTGGTTTGACCCGTACTAGCGGAGGTGAGCAGTTCTTC. Its protein product is CASGLTRTSGGEQFF. The chain links TRBV12-5 to TRBJ2-1; TRBD2 matches 8 bases. Germline-derived CDR1 and CDR2 are LGHNT and FRNRAP. The CDR3 contains 15 residues. V gave up 2 bases and J gave up 9 bases; unmatched junction bases: 9.